This section outlines one T cell receptor (beta chain) sequence together with its context. The target antigen is unknown. The PCR made use of 60 Vbeta and 13 Jbeta primers. The method was immunoSEQ multiplex PCR; TCRdb's version includes in-frame clones alone and lacks a portion of them. The sample is made up of about 60,000 clones, and the top ten hold around 9% of it. The data belong to a study of cytomegalovirus exposure and HLA in healthy donors. Study-level findings and limits: While the bulk of TCR sequences proved rare, some public TCRs turned up in many donors. The majority of CMV-associated TCR beta chains were reported as apparently HLA-restricted in a later analysis.

V gave up 3 bases and J gave up 4 bases; unmatched junction bases: 1. CDR3 length equals 14 residues. The germline gives CDR1 SGHVS, CDR2 FNYEAQ. This chain connects TRBV7-6 to TRBJ2-7, with 12 bases identical to TRBD1. This TCR came from a man aged 50-60 years in good health and CMV-seropositive. The sequencing sample was made of PBMCs. Here the CDR3 DNA reads TGTGCCAGCAGCTTGGGACAGGGGGCTTACGAGCAGTACTTC. As protein: CASSLGQGAYEQYF.